The present entry profiles one TCR beta chain with its context. Antigen unknown. Researchers made TCR cDNA using 5'RACE template switching, and this step added a universal primer site and UMIs. TCRdb itself ran the 5' RACE reads through MiXCR, one entry per CDR3 protein. In the table there are hundreds of thousands of distinct CDR3 sequences, around 12% of which are singletons. This record comes from a study of T cells after yellow fever vaccination. Findings and caveats of the study: FACS-sorted repertoires might harbor abundant contaminating clonotypes from the bulk population.

The V end was cut by 0 bases, the J end by 6 bases, with 11 bases between. The germline gives CDR1 LGHNA, CDR2 YSLEER. This CDR3 comprises 15 residues. J is TRBJ2-2 and V is TRBV4-3; tentative D call: TRBD1 (6 bases). The sequence came from a man aged 30 to 39 who received the YFV17D yellow fever vaccine. The material was PBMCs, obtained on the day of the yellow fever booster vaccination. The CDR3 sequence: CASSQDVRGPGELFF. The CDR3 DNA reads as TGCGCCAGCAGCCAAGATGTCAGGGGCCCCGGGGAGCTGTTTTTT.